Below, 17 T cell receptor beta chains from the same sample are listed, as sequenced in a study of T cells in Graves' hyperthyroidism and ophthalmopathy. The investigators amplified TCR beta CDR3 regions from RNA transcripts. The HTBI primer set drove a first-round RT-PCR of the TCR CDR3. TCRdb reanalysed the multiplex PCR reads using MiXCR and keeps one entry per CDR3 protein. The repertoire consists of around 600,000 distinct CDR3 sequences, with 15% to 19% occurring once and the leading ten covering under 7.5%. Sequenced material: blood. The receptors derive from a woman younger than 45 with Graves' hyperthyroidism.

This clonotype was detected ten times or more. The chain carries TRBV13 and TRBJ2-3; 9 bases line up with TRBD1. Trimming cost V 5 bases and J 6 bases; bases outside gene matches: 6. The CDR3 covers 14 residues. Germline CDR1 PRHDT, CDR2 FYEKMQ (reference sequence). The CDR3 region has the DNA TGTGCCAGCAGCGGGGACAGGGCACTTGATACGCAGTATTTT. Its protein product is CASSGDRALDTQYF.

This clonotype was recorded a few times. This chain uses TRBV20-1 with TRBJ2-1; TRBD1 matches 10 bases. Germline CDR1 DFQATT, CDR2 SNEGSKA (reference sequence). This CDR3 is 16 amino acids long. After removal of 4 bases from V and 2 bases from J, the junction contained 8 bases not matched to a gene. CDR3 sequence: CSAMGGTGATYNEQFF. Written as DNA, the CDR3 is TGCAGTGCTATGGGAGGGACAGGGGCTACCTACAATGAGCAGTTCTTC.

There are many counts of this clonotype. The chain links TRBV6-1 to TRBJ2-5; D possibly corresponds to TRBD2 (5 bases). This CDR3 has 14 amino acids. Germline V CDR1 and CDR2: MNHNS, SASEGT. Trimming took 5 bases from V and 4 from J, leaving 14 bases between them. CDR3 bases: TGTGCCAGCAGTTACCGAGCGGTGGTAGAGACCCAGTACTTC. It specifies CASSYRAVVETQYF.

In the case of this clonotype: Being one base from a much bigger clone, this may be a read error. J is TRBJ1-4 and V is TRBV2; no reliable D call. The germline V gene encodes CDR1 SNHLY and CDR2 FYNNEI. The length of the CDR3 is 15 residues. This chain's CDR3 is CVSSEGEATNEKLFF. In DNA form, the CDR3 reads TGTGTCAGCAGTGAAGGTGAAGCAACTAATGAAAAACTGTTTTTT.

This clonotype was picked up many times. This sequence joins TRBV12-3 or TRBV12-4 and TRBJ2-3; perhaps D is TRBD1 or TRBD2 (5 bases each). The CDR3 extends over 16 amino acids. V was cut by 5 bases and J by 0 bases, with 15 bases left in between. The CDR3 is CASSLGTMASTDTQYF. Here the CDR3 DNA reads TGTGCCAGCAGTCTGGGGACCATGGCTAGCACAGATACGCAGTATTTT.

This clonotype appeared many times. V usage is TRBV6-1 and J usage is TRBJ2-7, with a weak D call TRBD2 (6 bases). This CDR3 has 13 residues. With 7 bases removed from V and 2 bases from J, the gap between germline ends came to 12 bases. CDR1 is MNHNS and CDR2 is SASEGT in the germline V gene. Here the CDR3 DNA reads TGTGCCAGCACCCCCGGGGGAACCTACGAGCAGTACTTC. It yields the protein CASTPGGTYEQYF.

The sample holds a few counts of this clonotype. The chain uses TRBV4-1 and TRBJ1-3; D gene unclear. Germline loops: CDR1 MGHRA, CDR2 YSYEKL. The CDR3 runs to 17 residues. Trimming left V 0 bases short and J 0 bases short, with 12 bases between. The CDR3 loop reads CASSQDWTASSGNTIYF. In DNA form, the CDR3 reads TGCGCCAGCAGCCAAGATTGGACCGCGAGCTCTGGAAACACCATATATTTT.

V usage is TRBV12-3 or TRBV12-4 and J usage is TRBJ2-2; D is uncertain. Trimming took off 4 bases at V and 3 bases at J, with 18 bases between the two ends. This CDR3 contains 17 residues. The CDR3 DNA sequence: TGTGCCAGCAGTTCGGCATCCAGGACGAGAGACACCGGGGAGCTGTTTTTT. Its translation is CASSSASRTRDTGELFF.

This clonotype was seen ten or more times. This sequence joins TRBV20-1 and TRBJ2-1, with 10 bases matching TRBD2. The V and J ends lost 6 bases and 7 bases, in that order; junction bases with no gene match: 18. Germline CDR1 and CDR2: DFQATT and SNEGSKA (reference sequence). There are 17 residues in the CDR3. The DNA of the CDR3 is TGCAGTGCCAGGCGGGTGAGCGGGAGGGCCCCTAGTAATGAGCAGTTCTTC. Its protein is CSARRVSGRAPSNEQFF.

This clonotype showed up many times. The chain is built from TRBV12-3 or TRBV12-4 and TRBJ2-3, with 9 bases aligning to TRBD2. The CDR3 consists of 16 residues. V was pared by 6 bases and J by 8 bases, with 15 bases of the junction left unmatched. CDR3 in amino acids: CASRLSGSSTRGTQYF. The CDR3, as DNA: TGTGCCAGCAGGCTTAGCGGGAGCTCTACCAGGGGTACGCAGTATTTT.

This clonotype has just a few counts. The J gene is TRBJ1-1, the V gene TRBV30, with D possibly being TRBD1 (6 bases). Per the germline V gene, CDR1 is GTSNPN and CDR2 is SVGIG (reference sequence). The CDR3 runs 18 residues. V lost 4 bases and J lost 4, with 28 bases in between. The CDR3 spells CAWNTIIQGKRLSTEAFF. In DNA form, the CDR3 reads TGTGCCTGGAACACGATTATACAGGGAAAGAGACTGAGCACTGAAGCTTTCTTT.

This clonotype was seen a single time. The chain is built from TRBV20-1 and TRBJ2-7; 11 positions agree with TRBD2. This CDR3 is built from 13 residues. Germline V CDR1 and CDR2: DFQATT, SNEGSKA (reference sequence). V shed 5 bases and J 1 base; nucleotides not matched to a gene: 1. The CDR3 region has the DNA TGCAGTGCTGCTAGCGGGAGGTCCTACGAGCAGTACTTC. This sequence encodes CSAASGRSYEQYF.

The sample holds a few counts of this clonotype. This sequence joins TRBV27 and TRBJ2-2, with a possible D match to TRBD2 (6 bases). Trimming removed 8 bases from V and 6 bases from J, with 10 bases in between. This CDR3 contains 12 residues. The germline V gene has CDR1 MNHEY and CDR2 SMNVEV (reference sequence). The CDR3 protein is CASRRGSGELFF. CDR3 nucleotide sequence: TGTGCCAGCCGTCGGGGGTCCGGGGAGCTGTTTTTT.

V gene TRBV5-4 combines with J gene TRBJ2-5; 8 nucleotides align to TRBD1. After removal of 4 bases from V and 13 bases from J, the junction contained 9 bases not matched to a gene. The CDR3 extends over 12 amino acids. CDR1 and CDR2 from the germline V gene are SGHNT and YYREEE (reference sequence). In DNA, the CDR3 is TGTGCCAGCAGCCAACCTACAGGGGGTATGTACTTC. Translating gives CASSQPTGGMYF. Together with reference TRBV5-4 and TRBJ2-5, the CDR3 gives the full variable domain: ETGVTQSPTHLIKTRGQQVTLRCSSQSGHNTVSWYQQALGQGPQFIFQYYREEENGRGNFPPRFSGLQFPNYSSELNVNALELDDSALYLCASSQPTGGMYFGPGTRLLVL.

There are many counts of this clonotype. The chain combines TRBV6-2 or TRBV6-3 with TRBJ2-7; tentative D call: TRBD2 (6 bases). The germline V and J ends were trimmed by 7 bases and 4 bases, with 20 bases remaining between them. Germline CDR1 and CDR2: MNHEY and SVGEGT. This CDR3 contains 15 residues. CDR3 sequence (DNA): TGTGCCAGCATCCCCTCGAGCGGGTATCGATACGAGCAGTACTTC. The encoded protein is CASIPSSGYRYEQYF.

This clonotype was detected ten times or more. The V gene is TRBV5-1, the J gene TRBJ2-7; 8 bases agree with TRBD1. Germline assignment: CDR1 SGHRS and CDR2 YFSETQ. CDR3 size: 15 residues. The V and J ends lost 2 bases and 2 bases, in that order; junction bases with no gene match: 6. CDR3 protein: CASSLRTGKAYEQYF. CDR3 DNA sequence: TGCGCCAGCAGCTTAAGGACAGGGAAGGCCTACGAGCAGTACTTC.

The chain carries TRBV2 and TRBJ2-7; D is perhaps TRBD2 (6 bases). With 6 bases removed from V and 4 bases from J, the gap between germline ends came to 22 bases. Germline CDR1 is SNHLY and CDR2 is FYNNEI. There are 16 residues in the CDR3. In DNA form, the CDR3 reads TGTGCCAGCAGCAATCGTGATAGCGGTATTAATTACGAGCAGTACTTC. Translating it yields CASSNRDSGINYEQYF. The entire variable domain, with the rest obtained from reference TRBV2 and TRBJ2-7, is as follows: EPEVTQTPSHQVTQMGQEVILRCVPISNHLYFYWYRQILGQKVEFLVSFYNNEISEKSEIFDDQFSVERPDGSNFTLKIRSTKLEDSAMYFCASSNRDSGINYEQYFGPGTRLTVT.